The rows below give T cell receptor beta chains drawn from one sample of a study of blood T cell repertoires in COVID-19. The assay was immunoSEQ multiplex PCR, and TCRdb's table has in-frame clones only and misses some. The sample includes hundreds of thousands of clones, 85% to 90% of them seen just once. The specimen sequenced was PBMCs or T cells enriched from blood (not recorded which). All receptors come from a woman between 18 and 30 years old with acute COVID-19. CDR3s include the opening cysteine and the closing phenylalanine or tryptophan. The order of the fields is CDR3 protein, CDR3 DNA, J gene, D gene, clone size, V gene. D genes are given only for firm matches. Where a row states a size, it is once, few, many or the class of an expanded clone; other rows omit it.

CASSPRSRQVF TGTGCCAGCAGCCCGCGGTCCCGGCAAGTCTTC TRBJ2-1 NA once TRBV2
CASSLTQGVAYGYTF TGTGCCAGCAGTTTAACCCAGGGCGTTGCTTACGGCTACACCTTC TRBJ1-2 NA NA TRBV28
CASSYQAGDNEKLFF TGTGCCAGCAGTTACCAGGCGGGGGACAATGAAAAACTGTTTTTT TRBJ1-4 NA NA TRBV6-5
CASSLSNQPQHF TGTGCCAGCAGCTTGTCAAATCAGCCCCAGCATTTT TRBJ1-5 NA NA TRBV7-9
CASRLQGLTQPQHF TGTGCCAGCAGATTACAGGGGCTCACCCAGCCCCAGCATTTT TRBJ1-5 TRBD1 NA TRBV28
CASSETGGGTEAFF TGTGCCAGCAGCGAGACAGGGGGAGGGACTGAAGCTTTCTTT TRBJ1-1 TRBD1 NA TRBV28
CASFLDVVAGELFF TGTGCCAGCTTTCTAGACGTAGTGGCCGGGGAGCTGTTTTTT TRBJ2-2 NA NA TRBV2
CASSWYGSYTGELFF TGTGCCAGCAGTTGGTACGGGAGTTACACCGGGGAGCTGTTTTTT TRBJ2-2 NA once TRBV27
CASSRTEGGTYEQYF TGTGCCAGCAGCCGAACGGAAGGGGGAACCTACGAGCAGTACTTC TRBJ2-7 NA NA TRBV6-5
CASSLGGVSNQPQHF TGTGCCAGCAGCTTAGGGGGGGTTAGCAATCAGCCCCAGCATTTT TRBJ1-5 NA NA TRBV7-2
CASSSRGSGNTIYF TGTGCCAGCAGTTCCCGGGGCTCTGGAAACACCATATATTTT TRBJ1-3 NA NA TRBV28
CSASDGFSYGYTF TGCAGTGCTAGTGACGGGTTTAGCTATGGCTACACCTTC TRBJ1-2 NA NA TRBV20-1
CASSLEAQGGNEKLFF TGCGCCAGCAGCTTGGAAGCCCAGGGCGGTAATGAAAAACTGTTTTTT TRBJ1-4 NA NA TRBV5-1
CASSEYSGRGDTQYF TGTGCCAGCAGTGAGTATAGCGGGAGGGGAGATACGCAGTATTTT TRBJ2-3 TRBD2 NA TRBV6-1
CASTNGQNDGNTIYF TGTGCCAGTACAAACGGACAAAACGATGGAAACACCATATATTTT TRBJ1-3 NA NA TRBV19
CASTPSGYRILNTEAFF TGTGCCAGCACCCCTTCAGGGTACAGGATATTGAACACTGAAGCTTTCTTT TRBJ1-1 NA NA TRBV28
CASSQSGTNVYGYTF TGTGCCAGCAGCCAGTCTGGGACAAACGTCTATGGCTACACCTTC TRBJ1-2 NA NA TRBV7-2
CASSPLDRAPNYGYTF TGTGCCAGCAGTCCTCTGGACAGGGCCCCTAACTATGGCTACACCTTC TRBJ1-2 TRBD1 NA TRBV28
CATSDPGQGDGGYTF TGTGCCACCAGTGATCCGGGACAGGGGGACGGGGGCTACACCTTC TRBJ1-2 TRBD1 NA TRBV24-1
CASSFPIETNYGYTF TGTGCCAGCAGTTTCCCAATAGAAACTAACTATGGCTACACCTTC TRBJ1-2 NA NA TRBV28
CASSVGEWGGGAEAFF TGTGCCAGCAGCGTAGGAGAGTGGGGAGGGGGAGCTGAAGCTTTCTTT TRBJ1-1 NA NA TRBV9
CASSLDFGDRATQHF TGTGCCAGCAGTCTAGATTTCGGCGACAGGGCAACCCAGCATTTT TRBJ1-5 TRBD1 NA TRBV27
CASSVRTGDNYGYTF TGTGCCAGCAGTGTTCGGACAGGGGATAACTATGGCTACACCTTC TRBJ1-2 TRBD1 many TRBV2
CASSSKFPHRQPSYNEQFF TGTGCCAGCAGCTCAAAATTTCCACACCGACAGCCCTCCTACAATGAGCAGTTCTTC TRBJ2-1 NA NA TRBV7-3
CASSVGTSGNNEQFF TGCGCCAGCAGTGTAGGGACTAGCGGGAACAATGAGCAGTTCTTC TRBJ2-1 TRBD2 NA TRBV10-1
CASSTPGQNEQYF TGTGCCAGCAGCACTCCGGGACAAAACGAGCAGTACTTC TRBJ2-7 NA NA TRBV6-5
CASSPGLAGVVETQYF TGCGCCAGCAGCCCTGGACTAGCGGGAGTTGTGGAGACCCAGTACTTC TRBJ2-5 TRBD2 few TRBV5-1
CASSIGRGRDGYTF TGTGCCAGTAGTATCGGCAGGGGGCGCGATGGCTACACCTTC TRBJ1-2 TRBD1 NA TRBV19
CASSYSWEFNNEQFF TGTGCCAGCAGTTACTCTTGGGAGTTTAACAATGAGCAGTTCTTC TRBJ2-1 NA NA TRBV6-5
CASSRTGQSGETQYF TGCGCCAGCAGCCGGACAGGTCAATCAGGAGAGACCCAGTACTTC TRBJ2-5 TRBD1 NA TRBV5-1
CASSSQGGEQFF TGTGCCAGCAGCTCACAGGGCGGTGAGCAGTTCTTC TRBJ2-1 NA NA TRBV11-3
CASSLEDFAYNEQFF TGTGCCAGCAGCTTAGAGGACTTTGCCTACAATGAGCAGTTCTTC TRBJ2-1 NA NA TRBV7-2
CASSFRGRGNEQFF TGTGCCAGCAGCTTTCGGGGGAGAGGGAATGAGCAGTTCTTC TRBJ2-1 NA NA TRBV7-2
CASRPRGGEMSQETQYF TGTGCCAGCAGACCCCGGGGTGGGGAGATGAGCCAAGAGACCCAGTACTTC TRBJ2-5 NA NA TRBV27
CASRPRAGELFF TGTGCAAGTCGCCCCCGGGCCGGGGAGCTGTTTTTT TRBJ2-2 NA NA TRBV12-2
CASSIRQGAEAFF TGTGCCAGTAGTATTAGACAGGGGGCTGAAGCTTTCTTT TRBJ1-1 TRBD1 NA TRBV19
CSVLGTVSSGANVLTF TGCAGCGTCCTCGGGACAGTCTCTTCTGGGGCCAACGTCCTGACTTTC TRBJ2-6 TRBD1 NA TRBV29-1
CASSLSTGISYGYTF TGTGCCAGCAGTTTATCAACAGGGATTTCCTATGGCTACACCTTC TRBJ1-2 NA once TRBV27
CASSLRGHQPQHF TGTGCCAGTAGTTTAAGGGGGCATCAGCCCCAGCATTTT TRBJ1-5 TRBD1 NA TRBV19
CASSFGFSGELFF TGTGCCAGCAGCTTCGGTTTTTCCGGGGAGCTGTTTTTT TRBJ2-2 NA NA TRBV7-9
CASSPRTGVSTDTQYF TGTGCCAGCAGCCCGCGGACAGGGGTGAGCACAGATACGCAGTATTTT TRBJ2-3 TRBD1 NA TRBV7-6
CASSLGGPQPQHF TGTGCCAGTAGTTTAGGGGGCCCTCAGCCCCAGCATTTT TRBJ1-5 TRBD1 NA TRBV19
CASSIDSVQLNGYTF TGTGCCAGTAGTATAGACAGCGTCCAGCTTAATGGCTACACCTTC TRBJ1-2 NA few TRBV19
CAWTQGLDQPQHF TGTGCCTGGACCCAGGGGTTGGATCAGCCCCAGCATTTT TRBJ1-5 NA once TRBV30
CASSLSAASSGNTIYF TGTGCCAGCAGTTTATCAGCGGCCAGCTCTGGAAACACCATATATTTT TRBJ1-3 NA few TRBV28
CASSIGRSFMNTEAFF TGTGCCAGTAGTATAGGTAGGAGTTTTATGAACACTGAAGCTTTCTTT TRBJ1-1 NA NA TRBV19
CATSDSSGRDEQYF TGTGCCACCAGTGATTCTAGCGGGAGGGACGAGCAGTACTTC TRBJ2-7 TRBD2 NA TRBV24-1
CASSDGQDPEKLFF TGCGCCAGCAGTGATGGACAGGACCCTGAAAAACTGTTTTTT TRBJ1-4 TRBD1 once TRBV10-2
CASSGQFYNDTEAFF TGTGCCAGTTCGGGACAGTTCTACAATGACACTGAAGCTTTCTTT TRBJ1-1 TRBD1 NA TRBV19
CASSLLTRRTGELFF TGCGCCAGCAGCTTGCTAACGCGGAGGACCGGGGAGCTGTTTTTT TRBJ2-2 NA NA TRBV5-1
CASSRQGGYGYTF TGTGCCAGCAGTAGACAGGGCGGCTATGGCTACACCTTC TRBJ1-2 TRBD1 NA TRBV7-9
CASRPSAGGAYTDTQYF TGTGCCAGCAGGCCCTCAGCGGGAGGTGCTTACACAGATACGCAGTATTTT TRBJ2-3 TRBD2 NA TRBV11-2
CASSTRLAGGPGELFF TGTGCCAGCAGCACTCGACTAGCGGGAGGACCCGGGGAGCTGTTTTTT TRBJ2-2 TRBD2 NA TRBV7-2
CASSLGGQGTYNEQFF TGCGCCAGCAGCTTGGGGGGACAAGGGACGTACAATGAGCAGTTCTTC TRBJ2-1 NA NA TRBV5-1
CASSPQRLSTDTQYF TGTGCCAGCAGCCCCCAGCGACTTAGCACAGATACGCAGTATTTT TRBJ2-3 NA NA TRBV6-2/TRBV6-3
CASSARQWANYGYTF TGTGCCAGCAGTGCCCGACAGTGGGCTAACTATGGCTACACCTTC TRBJ1-2 NA NA TRBV27
CASSLGRGANYGYTF TGTGCCAGCAGCTTAGGTCGGGGAGCTAACTATGGCTACACCTTC TRBJ1-2 NA once TRBV7-9